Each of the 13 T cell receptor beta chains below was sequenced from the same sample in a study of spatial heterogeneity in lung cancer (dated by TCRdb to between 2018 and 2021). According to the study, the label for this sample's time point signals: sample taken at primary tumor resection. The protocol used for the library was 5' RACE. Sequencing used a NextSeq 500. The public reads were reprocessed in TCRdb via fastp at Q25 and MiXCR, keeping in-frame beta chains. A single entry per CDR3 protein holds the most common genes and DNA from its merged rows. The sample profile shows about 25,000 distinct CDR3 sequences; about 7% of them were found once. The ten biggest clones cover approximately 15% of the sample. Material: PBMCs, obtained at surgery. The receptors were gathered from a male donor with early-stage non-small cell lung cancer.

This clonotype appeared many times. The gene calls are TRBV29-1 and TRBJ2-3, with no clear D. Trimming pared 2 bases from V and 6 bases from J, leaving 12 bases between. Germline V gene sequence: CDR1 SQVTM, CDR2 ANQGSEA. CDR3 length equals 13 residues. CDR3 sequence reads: CSVEPNMRDTQYF. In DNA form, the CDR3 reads TGCAGCGTTGAACCGAACATGAGGGATACGCAGTATTTT.

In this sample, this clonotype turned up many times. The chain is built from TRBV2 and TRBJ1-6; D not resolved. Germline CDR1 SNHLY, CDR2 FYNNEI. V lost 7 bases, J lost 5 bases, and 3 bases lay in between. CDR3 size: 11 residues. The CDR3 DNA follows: TGTGCCAGCACCCATAATTCACCCCTCCACTTT. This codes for CASTHNSPLHF.

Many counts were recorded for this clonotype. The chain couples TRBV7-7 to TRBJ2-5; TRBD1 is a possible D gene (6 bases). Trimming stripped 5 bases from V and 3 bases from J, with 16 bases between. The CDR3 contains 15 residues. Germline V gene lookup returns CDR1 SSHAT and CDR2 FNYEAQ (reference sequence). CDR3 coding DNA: TGTGCCAGCAGCCAGTCCGGGACAAGAAAAGAGACCCAGTACTTC. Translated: CASSQSGTRKETQYF.

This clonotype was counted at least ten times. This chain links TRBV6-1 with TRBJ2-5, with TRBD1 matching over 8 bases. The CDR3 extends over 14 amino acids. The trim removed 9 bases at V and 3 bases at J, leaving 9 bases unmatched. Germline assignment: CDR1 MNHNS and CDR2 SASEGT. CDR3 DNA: TGTGCCAGTTCCCTTGACAGGGGTAAAGAGACCCAGTACTTC. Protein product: CASSLDRGKETQYF.

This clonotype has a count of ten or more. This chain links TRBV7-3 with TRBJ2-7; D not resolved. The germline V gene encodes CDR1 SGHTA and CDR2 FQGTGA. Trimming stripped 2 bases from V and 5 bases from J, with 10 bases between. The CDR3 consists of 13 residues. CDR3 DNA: TGTGCCAGCAGCTTACGCAGGACCCACGAGCAGTACTTC. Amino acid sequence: CASSLRRTHEQYF.

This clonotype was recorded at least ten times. The CDR3 DNA reads TGTGCCAGCAGTGTGGCCGCCGAGAACACTGAAGCTTTCTTT. It is translated as CASSVAAENTEAFF. V gene TRBV2 combines with J gene TRBJ1-1; D is unresolved. Germline-derived CDR1 and CDR2 are SNHLY and FYNNEI. The ends were cut back, 4 bases at V and 1 base at J, with 10 bases in the middle. CDR3 length equals 14 residues.

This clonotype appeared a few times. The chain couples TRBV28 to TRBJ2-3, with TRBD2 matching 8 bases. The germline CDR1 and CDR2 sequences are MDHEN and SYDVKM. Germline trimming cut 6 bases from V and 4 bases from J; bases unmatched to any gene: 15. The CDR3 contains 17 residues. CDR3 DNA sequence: TGTGCCAGCAGCCTTAGCCGGGGGGGGAGAGGCGCAGATACGCAGTATTTT. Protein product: CASSLSRGGRGADTQYF. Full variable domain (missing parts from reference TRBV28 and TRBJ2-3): DVKVTQSSRYLVKRTGEKVFLECVQDMDHENMFWYRQDPGLGLRLIYFSYDVKMKEKGDIPEGYSVSREKKERFSLILESASTNQTSMYLCASSLSRGGRGADTQYFGPGTRLTVL.

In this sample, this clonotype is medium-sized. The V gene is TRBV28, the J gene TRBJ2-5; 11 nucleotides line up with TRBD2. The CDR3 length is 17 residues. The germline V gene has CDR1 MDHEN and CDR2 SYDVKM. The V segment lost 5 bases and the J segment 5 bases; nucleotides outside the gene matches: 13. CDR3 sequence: CASSLSYLAGGQETQYF. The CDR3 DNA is TGTGCCAGCAGTCTCTCCTACCTAGCGGGGGGCCAGGAGACCCAGTACTTC.

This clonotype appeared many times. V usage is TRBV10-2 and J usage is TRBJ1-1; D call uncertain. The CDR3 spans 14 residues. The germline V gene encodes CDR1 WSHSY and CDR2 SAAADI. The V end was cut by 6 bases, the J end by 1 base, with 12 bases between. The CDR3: CASSLTTANTEAFF. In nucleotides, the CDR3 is TGCGCCAGCAGCCTGACGACGGCGAACACTGAAGCTTTCTTT.

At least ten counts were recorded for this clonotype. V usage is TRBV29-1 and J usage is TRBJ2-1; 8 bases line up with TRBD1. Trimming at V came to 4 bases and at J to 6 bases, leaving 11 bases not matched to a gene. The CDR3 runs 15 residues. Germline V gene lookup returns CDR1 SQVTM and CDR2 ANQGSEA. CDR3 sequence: CSVARGTGSTNEQFF. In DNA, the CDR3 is TGCAGCGTTGCTAGGGGGACAGGTTCGACCAATGAGCAGTTCTTC.

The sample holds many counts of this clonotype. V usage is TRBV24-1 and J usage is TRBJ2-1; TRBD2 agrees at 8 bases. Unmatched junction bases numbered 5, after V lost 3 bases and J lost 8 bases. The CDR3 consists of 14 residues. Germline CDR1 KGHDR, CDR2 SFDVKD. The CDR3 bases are TGTGCCACCAGTGATGCGGGAGGTGGTGATGAGCAGTTCTTC. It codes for CATSDAGGGDEQFF.

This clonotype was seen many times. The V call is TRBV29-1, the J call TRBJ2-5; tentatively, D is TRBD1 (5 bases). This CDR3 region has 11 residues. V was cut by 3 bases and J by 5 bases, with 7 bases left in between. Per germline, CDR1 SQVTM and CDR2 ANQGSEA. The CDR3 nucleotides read TGCAGCGTTGACAGGGCGGAGACCCAGTACTTC. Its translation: CSVDRAETQYF.

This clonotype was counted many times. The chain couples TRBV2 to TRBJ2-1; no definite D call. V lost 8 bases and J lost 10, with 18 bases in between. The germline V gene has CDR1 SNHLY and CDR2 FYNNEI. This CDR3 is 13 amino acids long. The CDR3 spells CASPMSRGPEQFF. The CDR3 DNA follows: TGTGCCAGCCCCATGAGTCGCGGCCCCGAGCAGTTCTTC.